This T cell receptor (beta chain) was documented in a study of blood T cell repertoires in COVID-19. Study context: COVID-19 samples from acute and convalescent phases originated in the United States, Italy and Spain. PBMCs, B-cell-depleted T cells, or T cells provided the cDNA or gDNA that made up the material.

Study processing details: Amplification with reference gene primers provided the estimates of nucleated cell counts. Produced via immunoSEQ multiplex PCR; TCRdb's table is partial and in-frame only. V and J calls and clone size are those listed in that table; D and trimming were worked out from the DNA. The table shows roughly 110,000 clones, with roughly 81% occurring only once. The sample taken for sequencing was peripheral blood. This sequence was found in a middle-aged man with acute or convalescent COVID-19.

CDR3 residues: CASSRQASGTSDTQYF. In DNA, the CDR3 is TGCGCCAGCAGCCGGCAGGCTAGCGGGACTTCAGATACGCAGTATTTT. The V call is TRBV5-1, the J call TRBJ2-3; 9 bases are shared with TRBD2. The CDR3 has 16 residues. Germline trimming cut 4 bases from V and 4 bases from J; bases unmatched to any gene: 10. CDR1 and CDR2 (germline): SGHRS, YFSETQ.